The present TCR beta chain was sequenced within a study of blood T cell repertoires in COVID-19. Across the whole study: Whether acute or convalescent, the COVID-19 samples came from the United States, Italy and Spain. In each case, the material was cDNA or gDNA derived from T cells, B-cell-depleted T cells, or PBMCs.

This clone came up once. The CDR3 is 14 amino acids. V lost 6 bases and J 1 base, leaving 12 bases between the germline ends. Germline CDR1 is MNHEY and CDR2 is SVGAGI. In the authors' methods: Estimation of nucleated cell counts was performed using reference gene primer amplification. Measured with immunoSEQ multiplex PCR; TCRdb has only the in-frame clones, and not every one. That table furnishes V, J and clone size, whereas the DNA furnished D and trimming. The repertoire holds around 190,000 clones, with around three quarters as singletons. This chain joins TRBV6-5 and TRBJ1-1, with a tentative D call TRBD1 (5 bases). This TCR came from a man in his 70s with active or convalescent COVID-19. Sequencing was done on a sample of peripheral blood. For the CDR3, the DNA is TGTGCCAGCAGGCAGGGACTCTCGAACACTGAAGCTTTCTTT. Translation gives CASRQGLSNTEAFF.